A single sample gave rise to the 26 T cell receptor beta chains below, sequenced in a study of blood T cell repertoires in COVID-19. The protocol was immunoSEQ multiplex PCR, while the TCRdb copy is restricted to in-frame clones and leaves out a portion. Found here are tens of thousands of clones, around 86% of them singletons; the top ten hold over 25%. Specimen: peripheral blood. All receptors come from a human donor with active COVID-19. The donor label of this sample is uncertain.

The CDR3 sequence is CASSLALGGTSSYEQYF. DNA for the CDR3: TGTGCCAGCAGCTTAGCCCTCGGGGGGACCAGCTCCTACGAGCAGTACTTC. This chain links TRBV7-9 with TRBJ2-7, with 7 positions matching TRBD2. The CDR3 covers 17 residues. Germline trimming cut 0 bases from V and 0 bases from J; bases unmatched to any gene: 8. The germline V gene has CDR1 SEHNR and CDR2 FQNEAQ (reference sequence).

The V and J genes are TRBV27 and TRBJ1-2; D is perhaps TRBD1 (5 bases). The germline V gene has CDR1 MNHEY and CDR2 SMNVEV (reference sequence). V was pared by 2 bases and J by 5 bases, with 15 bases between. CDR3 size: 15 residues. The CDR3 region is CASSLKQGSGYGYTF. The CDR3 DNA is TGTGCCAGCAGTTTAAAGCAGGGTAGCGGATATGGCTACACCTTC.

The chain combines TRBV15 with TRBJ2-5; 7 positions agree with TRBD1. The junction had 1 base not matched to a gene; V was cut back by 6 bases and J by 0 bases. Germline V gene data show CDR1 as LNHNV and CDR2 as YYDKDF (reference sequence). The CDR3 spans 13 residues. The CDR3 loop reads CATRGTDQETQYF. For the CDR3, the DNA is TGTGCCACCAGGGGGACAGACCAAGAGACCCAGTACTTC.

This rearrangement joins TRBV7-9 to TRBJ2-5; D is perhaps TRBD2 (5 bases). The CDR3 runs to 13 residues. Between the trimmed V and J ends, which lost 3 bases and 4 bases, there was a span of 9 bases. Germline lookup yields CDR1 SEHNR and CDR2 FQNEAQ (reference sequence). This chain's CDR3 is CASSLLGGETQYF. The CDR3 DNA follows: TGTGCCAGCAGCTTGCTAGGAGGAGAGACCCAGTACTTC.

The V gene is TRBV7-2, the J gene TRBJ2-3; 10 bases are shared with TRBD1. The CDR3 spans 15 residues. CDR1 and CDR2 (germline): SGHTA, FQGNSA. V shed 6 bases and J 0 bases; nucleotides not matched to a gene: 3. The CDR3 nucleotides read TGTGCCAGCAGGGTGACAGGGGGCAGCACAGATACGCAGTATTTT. The encoded protein is CASRVTGGSTDTQYF.

This clone was observed a handful of times. This rearrangement joins TRBV15 to TRBJ1-6; 9 bases agree with TRBD1. Germline V gene sequence: CDR1 LNHNV, CDR2 YYDKDF (reference sequence). This CDR3 has 16 residues. V gave up 0 bases and J gave up 7 bases; unmatched junction bases: 4. The CDR3 DNA sequence: TGTGCCACCAGCAGAGATACCACAGGGGGCAATTCACCCCTCCACTTT. This translates into CATSRDTTGGNSPLHF. Full variable domain (missing parts from reference TRBV15 and TRBJ1-6): DAMVIQNPRYQVTQFGKPVTLSCSQTLNHNVMYWYQQKSSQAPKLLFHYYDKDFNNEADTPDNFQSRRPNTSFCFLDIRSPGLGDTAMYLCATSRDTTGGNSPLHFGNGTRLTVT.

The J gene is TRBJ2-7, the V gene TRBV10-3, with 15 nucleotides matching TRBD2. V gave up 6 bases and J gave up 2 bases; unmatched junction bases: 20. The CDR3 extends over 21 amino acids. CDR1 and CDR2 (germline): ENHRY, SYGVKD. The CDR3 loop reads CAISQGTAGLAGGSPAYEQYF. CDR3 DNA: TGTGCCATCAGCCAGGGGACAGCGGGACTAGCGGGAGGATCACCTGCCTACGAGCAGTACTTC.

The gene calls are TRBV11-3 and TRBJ2-2; D perhaps matches TRBD2 (5 bases). Germline loops: CDR1 SGHNT, CDR2 YENEEA. This CDR3 spans 14 amino acids. V lost 5 bases, J lost 8 bases, and 15 bases lay in between. As DNA, the CDR3 is TGTGCCAGCAGCAGAGGAGAGGGATATGGGGAGCTGTTTTTT. It codes for CASSRGEGYGELFF.

The chain carries TRBV3-1 (or the pseudogene TRBV3-2) and TRBJ2-7, with 10 positions matching TRBD1. The CDR3 totals 15 residues. Germline loops: CDR1 LGHDT, CDR2 YNNKEL (reference sequence). The V segment lost 4 bases and the J segment 4 bases; nucleotides outside the gene matches: 7. This CDR3 reads CASSRGTGAQYEQYF. The CDR3 DNA sequence: TGTGCCAGCAGCCGCGGGACAGGGGCACAATACGAGCAGTACTTC.

This chain connects TRBV7-2 to TRBJ1-6; D may be TRBD1 (5 bases). V lost 2 bases and J lost 8, with 19 bases in between. Per the germline V gene, CDR1 is SGHTA and CDR2 is FQGNSA. There are 17 residues in the CDR3. The CDR3 loop reads CASSLLARWGDYSPLHF. The CDR3 DNA is TGTGCCAGCAGCTTACTTGCCCGGTGGGGGGATTATTCACCCCTCCACTTT. Variable domain in full (rest from reference TRBV7-2 and TRBJ1-6): GAGVSQSPSNKVTEKGKDVELRCDPISGHTALYWYRQSLGQGLEFLIYFQGNSAPDKSGLPSDRFSAERTGGSVSTLTIQRTQQEDSAVYLCASSLLARWGDYSPLHFGNGTRLTVT.

This clone was seen just once. The chain employs TRBV4-2 and TRBJ2-7; the D gene is possibly TRBD2 (6 bases). V lost 0 bases and J lost 3, with 12 bases in between. The CDR3 is 15 amino acids. CDR1 and CDR2 (germline): LGHNA, YNFKEQ. The CDR3: CASSQDGGTGYEQYF. CDR3 DNA sequence: TGTGCCAGCAGCCAAGATGGCGGGACGGGCTACGAGCAGTACTTC.

The chain employs TRBV4-1 and TRBJ1-2; 10 bases fit TRBD1. The germline V gene has CDR1 MGHRA and CDR2 YSYEKL. The CDR3 consists of 16 residues. V dropped 2 bases and J dropped 6; count of bases not matched to a gene: 9. CDR3 sequence reads: CASSQPQGGTGDGYTF. The CDR3 DNA reads as TGCGCCAGCAGCCAACCCCAAGGGGGGACAGGGGATGGCTACACCTTC.

The chain recombines TRBV9 with TRBJ2-1, with 7 bases lining up with TRBD1. V shed 0 bases and J 7 bases; nucleotides not matched to a gene: 7. Per the germline V gene, CDR1 is SGDLS and CDR2 is YYNGEE. The CDR3 is made up of 15 amino acids. The CDR3 region is CASSVEGTARNEQFF. CDR3 coding DNA: TGTGCCAGCAGCGTAGAGGGGACAGCGAGAAATGAGCAGTTCTTC.

The chain employs TRBV4-2 and TRBJ2-7; 12 bases map to TRBD2. Germline V CDR1 and CDR2: LGHNA, YNFKEQ. The CDR3 is 15 amino acids. J was trimmed by 6 bases and V by 4 bases; bases with no gene match: 7. CDR3 bases: TGTGCCAGCAGCCCCCTAGCGGGAGGGCCGAGCGAGCAGTACTTC. This translates into CASSPLAGGPSEQYF.

The V call is TRBV4-1, the J call TRBJ1-1, with 11 bases fitting TRBD1. Per germline, CDR1 MGHRA and CDR2 YSYEKL. There are 19 residues in the CDR3. The V gene end was trimmed by 4 bases and the J gene end by 9 bases; junction bases not matched to a gene: 22. The CDR3 sequence is CASSLEGQGGWGGLGQAFF. CDR3 DNA: TGCGCCAGCAGCCTCGAGGGACAGGGGGGCTGGGGGGGCCTGGGCCAAGCTTTCTTT.

The V gene is TRBV12-3 or TRBV12-4, the J gene TRBJ1-1, with no clear D. CDR3 length equals 12 residues. Trimming removed 7 bases from V and 1 base from J, with 7 bases in between. The CDR3 DNA reads TGTGCCAGCACCGGGGAGAACACTGAAGCTTTCTTT. Residues: CASTGENTEAFF.

V is TRBV5-6 and J is TRBJ1-2; D possibly corresponds to TRBD1 (6 bases). The CDR3 totals 16 residues. The germline CDR1 and CDR2 sequences are SGHDT and YYEEEE. Trimming shortened V by 4 bases and J by 2 bases, and 18 bases separated the two germline ends. In DNA form, the CDR3 reads TGTGCCAGCAGCCCCGGGGAGGGGGGGGCGAACTATGGCTACACCTTC. Protein product: CASSPGEGGANYGYTF.

The genes are TRBV28 and TRBJ2-3; the D gene is possibly TRBD1 (6 bases). Germline V gene lookup returns CDR1 MDHEN and CDR2 SYDVKM. Trimming removed 3 bases at V and 1 base at J, with 11 bases between. The CDR3 loop spans 15 amino acids. The CDR3 sequence: CASSLAGVGTDTQYF. The CDR3 coding sequence is TGTGCCAGCAGTTTGGCAGGGGTTGGCACAGATACGCAGTATTTT.

V is TRBV19 and J is TRBJ1-5; 7 nucleotides match TRBD1. J gave up 7 bases and V 6 bases, and 6 bases lay outside the gene matches. CDR1 is LNHDA and CDR2 is SQIVND in the germline V gene (reference sequence). The CDR3 sequence is 13 residues long. CDR3 in amino acids: CASRKQGLQPQHF. CDR3 nucleotides: TGTGCCAGTAGGAAACAGGGGTTGCAGCCCCAGCATTTT.

This chain joins TRBV10-3 and TRBJ2-1; TRBD2 is a possible D gene (5 bases). V was trimmed by 2 bases and J by 0 bases, leaving 8 bases between them. CDR1 is ENHRY and CDR2 is SYGVKD in the germline V gene. The CDR3 covers 15 residues. The CDR3 coding sequence is TGTGCCATCAGTGAGGGAAGCGGCTCCTACAATGAGCAGTTCTTC. As protein: CAISEGSGSYNEQFF.

The gene calls are TRBV24-1 and TRBJ1-1, with D tentatively TRBD1 (6 bases). V dropped 3 bases and J dropped 7 bases, with 14 bases sitting between them. This CDR3 region has 14 residues. Germline V gene lookup returns CDR1 KGHDR and CDR2 SFDVKD. DNA for the CDR3: TGTGCCACCAGTGATCCCCTCGACAGGAGTGAAGCTTTCTTT. Protein: CATSDPLDRSEAFF.

This rearrangement joins TRBV2 to TRBJ2-1; D is undetermined. Trimming left V 6 bases short and J 2 bases short, with 11 bases between. Germline-derived CDR1 and CDR2 are SNHLY and FYNNEI. CDR3 size: 14 residues. The CDR3 bases are TGTGCCAGCAGGATGGGCACCACCTACAATGAGCAGTTCTTC. Translation: CASRMGTTYNEQFF.

The genes are TRBV25-1 and TRBJ1-2; no firm D call. V lost 6 bases, J lost 8 bases, and 13 bases lay in between. This CDR3 comprises 12 residues. Germline V gene lookup returns CDR1 MGHDK and CDR2 SYGVNS. The chain's CDR3 is CASRDRTGGYTF. In DNA, the CDR3 is TGTGCCAGCAGAGACCGTACGGGGGGCTACACCTTC.

Within the sample, this clone is medium-sized. The rearrangement links TRBV9 to TRBJ2-5; 10 bases fit TRBD2. Germline trimming cut 3 bases from V and 5 bases from J; bases unmatched to any gene: 10. Germline values: CDR1 SGDLS, CDR2 YYNGEE. The CDR3 loop spans 16 amino acids. The DNA for the CDR3 is TGTGCCAGCAGCGCAAACGTGGGACTAGCGTCTGAGACCCAGTACTTC. It translates to CASSANVGLASETQYF.

The rearrangement links TRBV7-8 to TRBJ2-5, with TRBD1 matching over 8 bases. Trimming cost V 7 bases and J 5 bases; bases outside gene matches: 9. Per germline, CDR1 SGHVS and CDR2 FQNEAQ. The CDR3 length is 14 residues. The CDR3 here is CASTRQGSAETQYF. CDR3 nucleotide sequence: TGTGCCAGCACCAGACAGGGGTCGGCGGAGACCCAGTACTTC.

The V and J genes are TRBV18 and TRBJ1-2; a possible D gene is TRBD1 (6 bases). Germline V gene lookup returns CDR1 KGHSH and CDR2 LQKENI. The CDR3 consists of 13 residues. Trimming removed 3 bases from V and 4 bases from J, with 9 bases in between. This chain's CDR3 is CASSPDRTYGYTF. The CDR3 DNA is TGTGCCAGCTCACCGGACAGAACCTATGGCTACACCTTC. Together with reference TRBV18 and TRBJ1-2, the CDR3 gives the full variable domain: NAGVMQNPRHLVRRRGQEARLRCSPMKGHSHVYWYRQLPEEGLKFMVYLQKENIIDESGMPKERFSAEFPKEGPSILRIQQVVRGDSAAYFCASSPDRTYGYTFGSGTRLTVV.